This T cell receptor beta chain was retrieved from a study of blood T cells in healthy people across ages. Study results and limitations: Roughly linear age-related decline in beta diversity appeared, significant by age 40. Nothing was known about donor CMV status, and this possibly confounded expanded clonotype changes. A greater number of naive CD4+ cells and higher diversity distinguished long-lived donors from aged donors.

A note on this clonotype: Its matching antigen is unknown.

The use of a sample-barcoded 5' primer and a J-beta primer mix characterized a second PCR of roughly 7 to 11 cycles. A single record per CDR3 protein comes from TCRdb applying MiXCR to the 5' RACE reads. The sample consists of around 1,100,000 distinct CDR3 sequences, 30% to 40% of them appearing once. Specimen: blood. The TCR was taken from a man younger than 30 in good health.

The chain's CDR3 is CSAKIDTDTQYF. The CDR3 nucleotides are TGCAGTGCTAAAATCGACACAGATACGCAGTATTTT. This rearrangement joins TRBV20-1 to TRBJ2-3; D gene uncertain. This CDR3 has 12 amino acids. Per germline, CDR1 DFQATT and CDR2 SNEGSKA (reference sequence). The V and J ends lost 4 bases and 2 bases respectively, with 7 bases between them.